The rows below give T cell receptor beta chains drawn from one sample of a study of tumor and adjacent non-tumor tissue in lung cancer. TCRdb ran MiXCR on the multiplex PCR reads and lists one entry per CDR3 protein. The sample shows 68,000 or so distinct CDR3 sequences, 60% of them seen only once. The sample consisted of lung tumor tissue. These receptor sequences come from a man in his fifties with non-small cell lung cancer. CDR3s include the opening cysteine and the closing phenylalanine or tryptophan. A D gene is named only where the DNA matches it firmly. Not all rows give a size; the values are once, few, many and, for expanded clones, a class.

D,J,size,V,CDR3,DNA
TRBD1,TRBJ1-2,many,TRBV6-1,CASSLQGAYGYTF,TGTGCCAGCAGCTTACAGGGGGCATATGGCTACACCTTT
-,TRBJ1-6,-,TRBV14,CASSPRTWTGSPLHF,TGTGCCAGCAGCCCCCGGACATGGACGGGTTCACCCCTCCACTTT
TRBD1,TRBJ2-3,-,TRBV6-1,CASSESNRGTGTQYF,TGTGCCAGCAGTGAAAGTAACAGGGGGACAGGTACGCAGTATTTT
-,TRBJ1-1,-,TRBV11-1,CASSIVWSEAFF,TGTGCCAGCAGCATAGTGTGGAGTGAAGCTTTCTTT
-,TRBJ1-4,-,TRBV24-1,CATSAQGEKLFF,TGTGCCACCAGTGCCCAGGGGGAAAAACTGTTTTTT
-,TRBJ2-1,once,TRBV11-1,CASSSTGGSYDEQFF,TGTGCCAGCAGCTCAACTGGCGGGTCCTACGATGAGCAGTTCTTC
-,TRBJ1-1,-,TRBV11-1,CASSLIIGSTEAFF,TGTGCCAGCAGCTTAATAATAGGGAGCACTGAAGCTTTCTTT
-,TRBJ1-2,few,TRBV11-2,CASNPNYGYTF,TGTGCCAGTAACCCGAACTATGGCTACACCTTC
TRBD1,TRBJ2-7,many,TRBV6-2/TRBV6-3,CASSRRTGGDEQYF,TGTGCCAGCAGTCGCCGGACAGGGGGCGACGAGCAGTACTTC
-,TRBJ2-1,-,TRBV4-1,CASGQDGTPKLYNEQLF,TGCGCCAGCGGCCAAGATGGGACTCCGAAACTCTACAATGAGCAGCTCTTC
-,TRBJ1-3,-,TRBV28,CASSLLGPYSGNTVYF,TGCGCCAGCAGTCTACTAGGGCCGTACTCTGGAAACACCGTATATTTT
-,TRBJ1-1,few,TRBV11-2,CASSLLGVGDEAFF,TGTGCCAGCAGCTTGTTAGGGGTCGGGGATGAAGCTTTCTTT
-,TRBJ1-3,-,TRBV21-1,CASSKPRDPRSPGNTIYF,TGTGCCAGCAGCAAACCCCGGGACCCTCGGTCCCCTGGAAACACCATATATTTT
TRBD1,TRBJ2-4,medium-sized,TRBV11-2,CASSRTGEAQNIQYF,TGTGCCAGCAGCCGGACAGGGGAGGCCCAAAACATTCAGTACTTC
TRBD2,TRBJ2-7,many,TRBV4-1,CASSQGTSGRLLYYEQYF,TGCGCCAGCAGCCAGGGAACCAGCGGGAGGCTCCTATACTACGAGCAGTACTTC
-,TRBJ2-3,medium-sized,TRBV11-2,CASSFGPTAGIRDTQYF,TGTGCCAGCAGCTTTGGCCCGACGGCGGGGATACGCGATACGCAGTATTTT
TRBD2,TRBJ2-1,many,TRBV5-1,CASSGSGTSDYNEQFF,TGCGCCAGCAGCGGCTCCGGGACTAGCGACTACAATGAGCAGTTCTTC
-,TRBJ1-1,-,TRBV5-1,CASSLVGWGATETFF,-
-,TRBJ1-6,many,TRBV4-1,CASSQDRGSNSPLHF,TGCGCCAGCAGCCAAGATAGGGGGAGCAATTCACCCCTCCACTTT
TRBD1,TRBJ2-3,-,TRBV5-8,CASSVQGAGATDTQYF,TGTGCCAGCAGCGTACAGGGGGCTGGGGCCACAGATACGCAGTATTTT
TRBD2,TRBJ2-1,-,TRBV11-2,CAISYKRGGRDEQFF,TGTGCCATCAGCTATAAGCGGGGGGGCCGGGATGAGCAGTTCTTC
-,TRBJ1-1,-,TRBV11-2,CASSPWTGSGTEAIF,TGCGCCAGCAGCCCCTGGACTGGCAGTGGTACTGAAGCTATCTTT
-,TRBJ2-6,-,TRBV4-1,CASSRQTVSGTNVLTF,TGCGCCAGCAGCCGACAGACGGTCTCCGGGACCAACGTCCTGACTTTC
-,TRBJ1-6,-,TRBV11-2,CASRLSFLANSPLHF,TGTGCCAGCAGATTAAGTTTTCTGGCGAATTCACCGCTCCACTTT